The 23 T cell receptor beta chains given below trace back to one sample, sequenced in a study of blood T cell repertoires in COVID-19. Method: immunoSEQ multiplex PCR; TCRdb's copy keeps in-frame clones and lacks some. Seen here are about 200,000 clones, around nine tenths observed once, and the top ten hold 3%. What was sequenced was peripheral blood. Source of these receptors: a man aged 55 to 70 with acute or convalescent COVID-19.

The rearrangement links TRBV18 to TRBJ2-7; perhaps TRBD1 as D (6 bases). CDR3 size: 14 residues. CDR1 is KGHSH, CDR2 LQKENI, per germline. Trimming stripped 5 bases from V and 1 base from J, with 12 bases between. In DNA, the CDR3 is TGTGCCAGCTCATCCGGGACACCTTCCTACGAGCAGTACTTC. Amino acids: CASSSGTPSYEQYF.

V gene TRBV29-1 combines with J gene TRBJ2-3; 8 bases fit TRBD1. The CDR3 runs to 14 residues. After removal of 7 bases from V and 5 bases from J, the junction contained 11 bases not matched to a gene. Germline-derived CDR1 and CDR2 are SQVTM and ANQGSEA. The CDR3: CSGRFQGAVDTQYF. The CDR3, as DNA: TGCAGCGGGAGATTCCAGGGGGCTGTAGATACGCAGTATTTT.

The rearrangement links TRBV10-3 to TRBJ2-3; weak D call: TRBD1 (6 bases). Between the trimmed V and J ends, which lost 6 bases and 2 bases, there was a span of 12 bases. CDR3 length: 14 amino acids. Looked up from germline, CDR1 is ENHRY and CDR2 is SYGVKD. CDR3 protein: CAISPGTITDTQYF. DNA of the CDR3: TGTGCCATCAGCCCCGGGACAATCACAGATACGCAGTATTTT.

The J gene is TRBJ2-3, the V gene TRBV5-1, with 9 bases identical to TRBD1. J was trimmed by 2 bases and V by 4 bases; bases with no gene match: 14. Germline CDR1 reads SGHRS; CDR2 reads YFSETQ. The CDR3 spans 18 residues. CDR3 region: CASSHEVLGQGPTDTQYF. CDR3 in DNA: TGCGCCAGCAGCCATGAGGTTCTCGGACAGGGGCCCACAGATACGCAGTATTTT.

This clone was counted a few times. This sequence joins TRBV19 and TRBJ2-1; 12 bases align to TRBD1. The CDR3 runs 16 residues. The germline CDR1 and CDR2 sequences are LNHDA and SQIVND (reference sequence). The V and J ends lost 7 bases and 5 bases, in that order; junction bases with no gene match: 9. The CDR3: CASTSGDRGPDNEQFF. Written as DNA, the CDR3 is TGTGCCAGTACCTCGGGGGACAGGGGGCCGGACAATGAGCAGTTCTTC.

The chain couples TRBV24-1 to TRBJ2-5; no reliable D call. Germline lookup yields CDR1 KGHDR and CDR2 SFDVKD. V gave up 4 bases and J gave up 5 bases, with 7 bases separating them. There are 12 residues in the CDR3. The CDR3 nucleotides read TGTGCCACCAGTGACCCCGGGGAGACCCAGTACTTC. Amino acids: CATSDPGETQYF.

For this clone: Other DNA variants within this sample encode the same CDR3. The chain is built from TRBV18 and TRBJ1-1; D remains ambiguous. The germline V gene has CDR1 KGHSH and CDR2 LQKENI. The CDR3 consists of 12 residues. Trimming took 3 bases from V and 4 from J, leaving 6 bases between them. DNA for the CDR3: TGTGCCAGCTCACCCCTGAGCACTGAAGCTTTCTTT. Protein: CASSPLSTEAFF.

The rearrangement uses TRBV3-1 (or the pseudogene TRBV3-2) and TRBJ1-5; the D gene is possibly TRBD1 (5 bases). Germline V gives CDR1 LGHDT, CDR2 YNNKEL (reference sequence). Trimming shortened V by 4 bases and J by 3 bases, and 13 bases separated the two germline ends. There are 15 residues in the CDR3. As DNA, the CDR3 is TGTGCCAGCAGCCTTTCCAGGGTACCCAATCAGCCCCAGCATTTT. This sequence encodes CASSLSRVPNQPQHF.

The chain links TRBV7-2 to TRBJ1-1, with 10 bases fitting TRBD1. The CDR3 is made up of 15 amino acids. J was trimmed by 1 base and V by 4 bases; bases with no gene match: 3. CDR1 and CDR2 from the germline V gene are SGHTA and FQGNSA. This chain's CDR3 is CASSSRTGGNTEAFF. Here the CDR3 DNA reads TGTGCCAGCAGCTCCCGGACAGGGGGGAACACTGAAGCTTTCTTT.

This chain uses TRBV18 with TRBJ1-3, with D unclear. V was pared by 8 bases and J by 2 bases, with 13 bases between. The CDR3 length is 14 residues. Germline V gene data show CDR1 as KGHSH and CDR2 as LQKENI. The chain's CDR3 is CASGRGSAGNTIYF. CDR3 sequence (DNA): TGTGCCAGCGGGCGGGGTTCCGCTGGAAACACCATATATTTT.

The CDR3 sequence is CASSFSGGAVGETQYF. The CDR3 nucleotides are TGTGCCAGCAGCTTTAGCGGGGGGGCCGTAGGGGAGACCCAGTACTTC. The chain combines TRBV7-2 with TRBJ2-5, with 11 bases fitting TRBD2. The CDR3 covers 16 residues. Germline CDR1 and CDR2: SGHTA and FQGNSA. V was clipped by 3 bases and J by 5 bases; unmatched bases: 8.

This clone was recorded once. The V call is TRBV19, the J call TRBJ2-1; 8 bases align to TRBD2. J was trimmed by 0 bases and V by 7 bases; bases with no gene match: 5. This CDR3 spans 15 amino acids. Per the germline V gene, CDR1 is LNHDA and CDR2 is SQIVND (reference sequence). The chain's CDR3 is CASTPRGASYNEQFF. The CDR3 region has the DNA TGTGCCAGTACCCCGCGGGGGGCCTCCTACAATGAGCAGTTCTTC.

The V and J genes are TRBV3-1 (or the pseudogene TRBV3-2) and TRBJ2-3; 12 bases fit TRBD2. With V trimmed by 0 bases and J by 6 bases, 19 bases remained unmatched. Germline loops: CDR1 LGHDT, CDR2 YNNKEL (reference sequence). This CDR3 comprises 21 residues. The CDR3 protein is CASSQDFRLAGGPWSADTQYF. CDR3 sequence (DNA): TGTGCCAGCAGCCAAGACTTTAGGCTAGCGGGGGGGCCATGGTCAGCCGATACGCAGTATTTT.

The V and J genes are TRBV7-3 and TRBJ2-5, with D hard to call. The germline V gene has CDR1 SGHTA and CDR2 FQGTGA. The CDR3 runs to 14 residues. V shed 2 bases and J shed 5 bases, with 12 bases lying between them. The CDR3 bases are TGTGCCAGCAGCTTAGGGCCTCACCGGGAGACCCAGTACTTC. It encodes CASSLGPHRETQYF.

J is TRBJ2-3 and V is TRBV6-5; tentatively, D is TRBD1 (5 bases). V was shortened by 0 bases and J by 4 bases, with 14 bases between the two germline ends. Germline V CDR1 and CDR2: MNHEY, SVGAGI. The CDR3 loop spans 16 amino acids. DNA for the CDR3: TGTGCCAGCAGTTACTCACCAGGGAATAACGCAGATACGCAGTATTTT. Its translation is CASSYSPGNNADTQYF.

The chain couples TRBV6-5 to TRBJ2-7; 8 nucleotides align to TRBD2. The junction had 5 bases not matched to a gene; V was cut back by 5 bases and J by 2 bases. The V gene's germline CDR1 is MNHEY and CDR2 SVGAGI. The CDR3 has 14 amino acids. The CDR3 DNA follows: TGTGCCAGCAGTACTGAGCGGGGGCCCTACGAGCAGTACTTC. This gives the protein CASSTERGPYEQYF.

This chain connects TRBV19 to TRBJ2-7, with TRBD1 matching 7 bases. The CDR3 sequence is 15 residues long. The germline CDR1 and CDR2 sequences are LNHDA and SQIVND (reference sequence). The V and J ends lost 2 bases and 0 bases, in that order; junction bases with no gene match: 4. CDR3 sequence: CASSILPGGSYEQYF. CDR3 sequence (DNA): TGTGCCAGTAGTATATTACCAGGGGGCTCCTACGAGCAGTACTTC.

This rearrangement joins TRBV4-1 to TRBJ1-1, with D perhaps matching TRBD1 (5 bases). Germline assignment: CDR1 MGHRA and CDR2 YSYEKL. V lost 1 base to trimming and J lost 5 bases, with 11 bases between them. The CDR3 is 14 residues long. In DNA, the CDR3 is TGCGCCAGCAGCCAAGGGGGCAGAATTACTGAAGCTTTCTTT. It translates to CASSQGGRITEAFF.

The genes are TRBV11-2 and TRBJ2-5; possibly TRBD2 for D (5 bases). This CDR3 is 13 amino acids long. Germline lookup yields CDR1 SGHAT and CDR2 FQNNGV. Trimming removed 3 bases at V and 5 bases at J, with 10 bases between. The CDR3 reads CASSFEGVETQYF. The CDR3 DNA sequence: TGTGCCAGCAGCTTTGAGGGAGTGGAGACCCAGTACTTC.

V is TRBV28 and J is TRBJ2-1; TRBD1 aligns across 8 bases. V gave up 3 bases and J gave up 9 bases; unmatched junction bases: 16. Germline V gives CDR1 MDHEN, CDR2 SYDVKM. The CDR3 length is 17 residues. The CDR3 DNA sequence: TGTGCCAGCAGTTTGGGGAGGACAGGGCAAGTTGGCCGTGAGCAGTTCTTC. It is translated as CASSLGRTGQVGREQFF.

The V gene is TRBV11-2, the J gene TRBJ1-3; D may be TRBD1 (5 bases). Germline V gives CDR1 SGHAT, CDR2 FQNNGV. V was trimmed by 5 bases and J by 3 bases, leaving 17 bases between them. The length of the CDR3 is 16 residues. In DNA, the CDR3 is TGTGCCAGCAGCCTGCAGGGCCCCCGTGGTGGAAACACCATATATTTT. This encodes CASSLQGPRGGNTIYF.

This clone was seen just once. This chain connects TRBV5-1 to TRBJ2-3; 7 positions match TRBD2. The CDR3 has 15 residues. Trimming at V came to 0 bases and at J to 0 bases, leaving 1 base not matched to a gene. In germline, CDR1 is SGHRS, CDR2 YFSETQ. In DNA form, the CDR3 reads TGCGCCAGCAGCTTGGGGGACTACAGCACAGATACGCAGTATTTT. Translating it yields CASSLGDYSTDTQYF.

The CDR3 coding sequence is TGTGCCAGCAAGAGGGACAGCCAAGAGACCCAGTACTTC. Translated, it gives CASKRDSQETQYF. The chain couples TRBV6-5 to TRBJ2-5, with TRBD1 matching over 7 bases. V dropped 7 bases and J dropped 1; count of bases not matched to a gene: 3. The CDR3 runs to 13 residues. Germline loops: CDR1 MNHEY, CDR2 SVGAGI.